This entry lists 14 T cell receptor beta chains sequenced from one sample in a study of cytomegalovirus exposure and HLA in healthy donors. The PCR employed 60 Vbeta primers together with 13 Jbeta primers. Assay used: immunoSEQ multiplex PCR; TCRdb lists only in-frame clones, some missing. The data show 150,000 to 200,000 clones, around four fifths seen once. The material sequenced was PBMCs. Every receptor here comes from a young woman in good health and CMV-seropositive.

This chain links TRBV6-5 with TRBJ2-5; a weak D match, TRBD2 (5 bases). V lost 5 bases, J lost 5 bases, and 12 bases lay in between. The CDR3 sequence is 13 residues long. The germline CDR1 and CDR2 sequences are MNHEY and SVGAGI. CDR3 coding DNA: TGTGCCAGCAGTCCCTGGACTGGGGAGACCCAGTACTTC. Its translation is CASSPWTGETQYF.

The V call is TRBV10-3, the J call TRBJ2-7, with no clear D. The V end was cut by 3 bases, the J end by 5 bases, with 8 bases between. Looked up from germline, CDR1 is ENHRY and CDR2 is SYGVKD. The CDR3 runs to 12 residues. The CDR3 region is CAISEGRHEQYF. The CDR3 bases are TGTGCCATCAGTGAAGGCAGGCACGAGCAGTACTTC.

This clone has only one observation. The chain links TRBV19 to TRBJ1-2; TRBD1 aligns across 7 bases. V was clipped by 6 bases and J by 1 base; unmatched bases: 11. The germline CDR1 and CDR2 sequences are LNHDA and SQIVND (reference sequence). The CDR3 spans 16 residues. The CDR3 DNA reads as TGTGCCAGTAGCCTCACCGGGACAGCGTTTAACTATGGCTACACCTTC. As protein: CASSLTGTAFNYGYTF.

This chain connects TRBV5-1 to TRBJ2-3; 10 nucleotides align to TRBD2. V trimming: 0 bases; J trimming: 5 bases; junction bases outside the gene matches: 18. CDR1 is SGHRS and CDR2 is YFSETQ in the germline V gene. CDR3 length: 20 residues. CDR3 bases: TGCGCCAGCAGCTTGGTTTGGCTAGCGGGAGATAGTAGTGGGGGAGATACGCAGTATTTT. This translates into CASSLVWLAGDSSGGDTQYF.

V and J are TRBV4-1 and TRBJ2-5; D possibly corresponds to TRBD1 (6 bases). Trimming cost V 4 bases and J 4 bases, with 13 bases left between them. The CDR3 length is 14 residues. The germline gives CDR1 MGHRA, CDR2 YSYEKL. CDR3 sequence (DNA): TGCGCCAGCAGCCCTGAGGGGGAAACAGAGACCCAGTACTTC. It yields the protein CASSPEGETETQYF.

The chain joins TRBV15 to TRBJ2-7; TRBD2 is a possible D gene (6 bases). V dropped 1 base and J dropped 7 bases, with 23 bases sitting between them. CDR1 and CDR2 from the germline V gene are LNHNV and YYDKDF (reference sequence). The CDR3 length is 17 residues. The CDR3 DNA reads as TGTGCCACCAGCAGAGCTGCGGCGGGATCTCCCCTGGGGGAGCAGTACTTC. The encoded protein is CATSRAAAGSPLGEQYF.

The genes are TRBV5-1 and TRBJ2-1; maybe TRBD1 (5 bases). V was shortened by 2 bases and J by 6 bases, with 6 bases between the two germline ends. Germline lookup yields CDR1 SGHRS and CDR2 YFSETQ. The CDR3 runs to 12 residues. CDR3 sequence (DNA): TGCGCCAGCAGCTTCCAGGGCAATGAGCAGTTCTTC. Its translation is CASSFQGNEQFF.

This clone has more than one count but fewer than ten. The gene calls are TRBV6-1 and TRBJ2-3, with TRBD2 identical over 7 bases. Trimming took 1 base from V and 1 from J; bases not matched to a gene: 5. This CDR3 comprises 16 residues. Germline CDR1 is MNHNS and CDR2 is SASEGT. The CDR3 DNA reads as TGTGCCAGCAGTGAAGTGGGGGGGGGTCGCACAGATACGCAGTATTTT. Protein: CASSEVGGGRTDTQYF.

The CDR3 region is CASIDRALNTEAFF. CDR3 bases: TGTGCCAGCATCGACAGGGCACTGAACACTGAAGCTTTCTTT. V usage is TRBV6-6 and J usage is TRBJ1-1; 7 bases agree with TRBD1. CDR3 length: 14 amino acids. J gave up 0 bases and V 7 bases, and 5 bases lay outside the gene matches. Germline lookup yields CDR1 MNHNY and CDR2 SVGAGI (reference sequence).

This chain uses TRBV11-3 with TRBJ2-1; TRBD2 aligns across 11 bases. J gave up 8 bases and V 7 bases, and 10 bases lay outside the gene matches. CDR3 length equals 15 residues. Germline V gives CDR1 SGHNT, CDR2 YENEEA. CDR3 in amino acids: CASIGTSGSSHEQFF. The CDR3 DNA is TGTGCCAGCATCGGTACTAGCGGGAGTAGCCATGAGCAGTTCTTC.

V is TRBV6-6 and J is TRBJ2-7, with 7 bases matching TRBD2. CDR3 length equals 14 residues. Per the germline V gene, CDR1 is MNHNY and CDR2 is SVGAGI (reference sequence). After removal of 7 bases from V and 2 bases from J, the junction contained 8 bases not matched to a gene. CDR3 DNA: TGTGCCAGCATATTAAGCGGGAACGCCTACGAGCAGTACTTC. This encodes CASILSGNAYEQYF.

The chain is built from TRBV5-4 and TRBJ1-1; no definite D call. V was trimmed by 1 base and J by 1 base, leaving 11 bases between them. CDR3 length equals 15 residues. Germline CDR1 reads SGHNT; CDR2 reads YYREEE (reference sequence). Here the CDR3 reads CASSLMGGGNTEAFF. The CDR3 coding sequence is TGTGCCAGCAGCTTGATGGGAGGAGGGAACACTGAAGCTTTCTTT.

J is TRBJ2-1 and V is TRBV28, with TRBD2 matching 8 bases. The CDR3 consists of 15 residues. Germline V gene sequence: CDR1 MDHEN, CDR2 SYDVKM. The V gene end was trimmed by 6 bases and the J gene end by 7 bases; junction bases not matched to a gene: 11. The CDR3 nucleotides read TGTGCCAGCAGCCGGACGTCGGGACTAGTAAATGAGCAGTTCTTC. Translated, it gives CASSRTSGLVNEQFF.

This clone occurred a few times. The gene calls are TRBV11-1 and TRBJ1-1, with 9 bases fitting TRBD1. The CDR3 is 13 residues long. The germline V gene encodes CDR1 SGHAT and CDR2 FQDESV (reference sequence). V shed 6 bases, J shed 4 bases, and the junction held 3 bases outside the gene matches. This CDR3 reads CASSRQGVTEAFF. The CDR3 DNA is TGTGCCAGCAGTAGACAGGGGGTCACTGAAGCTTTCTTT.